A single sample is the source of the 18 T cell receptor beta chains below, sequenced in a study of blood T cell repertoires in COVID-19. Some clones are missing from TCRdb's copy, which holds only in-frame ones; the method was immunoSEQ multiplex PCR. The profile shows hundreds of thousands of clones, nearly 90% of them singletons. Sequencing was performed on peripheral blood. These receptors all stem from a woman aged 25 to 39 with COVID-19, enrolled during active disease.

This rearrangement joins TRBV6-2 or TRBV6-3 to TRBJ2-3; perhaps TRBD2 as D (6 bases). Germline assignment: CDR1 MNHEY and CDR2 SVGEGT. V dropped 5 bases and J dropped 6 bases, with 18 bases sitting between them. The CDR3 extends over 15 amino acids. The CDR3 nucleotides are TGTGCCAGCAGTACCCTCGGCGGGGTGGGCGATACGCAGTATTTT. Translation: CASSTLGGVGDTQYF.

J is TRBJ1-2 and V is TRBV7-9; D ambiguous. This CDR3 is 13 amino acids long. Trimming took off 3 bases at V and 5 bases at J, with 10 bases between the two ends. Germline CDR1 SEHNR, CDR2 FQNEAQ (reference sequence). CDR3 coding DNA: TGTGCCAGCAGCTTTAATGCAGAATATGGCTACACCTTC. Amino acid sequence: CASSFNAEYGYTF.

This clone was detected a few times. This chain uses TRBV6-6 with TRBJ2-3; TRBD1 matches at 9 bases. Per the germline V gene, CDR1 is MNHNY and CDR2 is SVGAGI (reference sequence). CDR3 length equals 15 residues. J gave up 6 bases and V 4 bases, and 8 bases lay outside the gene matches. The CDR3 region has the DNA TGTGCCAGCAGTTCCCGGACAGGGGATATTGATACGCAGTATTTT. Translated: CASSSRTGDIDTQYF.

This sequence joins TRBV7-3 and TRBJ2-1, with D unclear. Trimming shortened V by 2 bases and J by 8 bases, and 13 bases separated the two germline ends. The CDR3 extends over 14 amino acids. Germline V CDR1 and CDR2: SGHTA, FQGTGA. CDR3 loop: CASSLGSPRDEQFF. CDR3 coding DNA: TGTGCCAGCAGCTTAGGTTCCCCTCGGGATGAGCAGTTCTTC.

The CDR3 nucleotides are TGTGCCAGCAGTCGAGGGGGTCCCCAGCATTTT. This gives the protein CASSRGGPQHF. V usage is TRBV6-2 or TRBV6-3 and J usage is TRBJ1-5; the D gene is possibly TRBD1 (6 bases). This CDR3 is built from 11 residues. Trimming took off 5 bases at V and 10 bases at J, with 9 bases between the two ends. CDR1 and CDR2 from the germline V gene are MNHEY and SVGEGT.

The CDR3 loop reads CASSEGGPSTDTQYF. CDR3 nucleotides: TGTGCCAGCAGTGAGGGGGGGCCTAGCACAGATACGCAGTATTTT. This sequence joins TRBV2 and TRBJ2-3; D is perhaps TRBD2 (7 bases). Looked up from germline, CDR1 is SNHLY and CDR2 is FYNNEI. The CDR3 is 15 amino acids. The V end was cut by 3 bases, the J end by 0 bases, with 10 bases between.

This clone appeared a single time. The chain is built from TRBV7-9 and TRBJ2-2; 10 nucleotides align to TRBD1. This CDR3 spans 15 amino acids. Germline trimming cut 5 bases from V and 2 bases from J; bases unmatched to any gene: 2. Looked up from germline, CDR1 is SEHNR and CDR2 is FQNEAQ (reference sequence). The CDR3 sequence: CASSRDRGNTGELFF. The CDR3 DNA reads as TGTGCCAGCAGCCGGGACAGGGGAAACACCGGGGAGCTGTTTTTT.

The rearrangement joins TRBV7-8 to TRBJ2-7; 9 bases match TRBD2. The V segment lost 3 bases and the J segment 3 bases; nucleotides outside the gene matches: 6. The CDR3 is 15 residues long. Germline V CDR1 and CDR2: SGHVS, FQNEAQ. The DNA for the CDR3 is TGTGCCAGCAGCTTCGCGGGGGGGATATTCTACGAGCAGTACGTC. This encodes CASSFAGGIFYEQYV.

This chain connects TRBV19 to TRBJ1-5; 11 nucleotides match TRBD1. Germline-derived CDR1 and CDR2 are LNHDA and SQIVND (reference sequence). The CDR3 runs 15 residues. V dropped 8 bases and J dropped 7; count of bases not matched to a gene: 10. CDR3 in amino acids: CASGRGQGVRQPQHF. The CDR3 nucleotides are TGTGCCAGTGGCCGGGGACAGGGGGTCAGACAGCCCCAGCATTTT.

This chain uses TRBV2 with TRBJ2-1, with TRBD2 matching 8 bases. V lost 5 bases to trimming and J lost 1 base; unmatched junction nucleotides: 7. The CDR3 is 16 residues long. Germline loops: CDR1 SNHLY, CDR2 FYNNEI. CDR3 sequence (DNA): TGTGCCAGCAGTCAACTTACTAGCGGATCCTACAATGAGCAGTTCTTC. It is translated as CASSQLTSGSYNEQFF.

The V gene is TRBV3-1 (or the pseudogene TRBV3-2), the J gene TRBJ2-1; TRBD2 is a possible D gene (5 bases). Looked up from germline, CDR1 is LGHDT and CDR2 is YNNKEL (reference sequence). Trimming shortened V by 3 bases and J by 6 bases, and 12 bases separated the two germline ends. The CDR3 is 14 amino acids. As DNA, the CDR3 is TGTGCCAGCAGCCACACTCTAAGCGGCAATGAGCAGTTCTTC. Translating gives CASSHTLSGNEQFF.

This chain uses TRBV6-5 with TRBJ2-1; D possibly corresponds to TRBD1 (6 bases). Germline V CDR1 and CDR2: MNHEY, SVGAGI. The CDR3 has 15 residues. The germline V and J ends were trimmed by 6 bases and 0 bases, with 12 bases remaining between them. CDR3 nucleotides: TGTGCCAGCAGACAGGACAGAAGCTCCTACAATGAGCAGTTCTTC. It is translated as CASRQDRSSYNEQFF.

The rearrangement uses TRBV11-2 and TRBJ2-5; D possibly corresponds to TRBD2 (6 bases). V gave up 7 bases and J gave up 5 bases, with 17 bases separating them. The germline V gene encodes CDR1 SGHAT and CDR2 FQNNGV. The CDR3 is 14 residues long. The chain's CDR3 is CASTLVEGRETQYF. The CDR3 DNA is TGTGCCAGCACCCTAGTGGAGGGGCGGGAGACCCAGTACTTC.

This clone was seen only a few times. This sequence joins TRBV25-1 and TRBJ1-4, with D unresolved. Trimming shortened V by 5 bases and J by 3 bases, and 7 bases separated the two germline ends. Germline CDR1 and CDR2: MGHDK and SYGVNS. The CDR3 runs to 13 residues. CDR3 nucleotide sequence: TGTGCCAGCAGTCTCGGAGCTAATGAAAAACTGTTTTTT. This codes for CASSLGANEKLFF.

This chain joins TRBV6-2 or TRBV6-3 and TRBJ2-1; 13 nucleotides match TRBD2. CDR1 is MNHEY and CDR2 is SVGEGT in the germline V gene. The CDR3 is made up of 14 amino acids. After removal of 4 bases from V and 12 bases from J, the junction contained 6 bases not matched to a gene. DNA for the CDR3: TGTGCCAGCAGTTCGACTAGCGGGGGGTCGGTGCAGTTCTTC. Translation: CASSSTSGGSVQFF.

The chain couples TRBV19 to TRBJ2-5, with 10 bases matching TRBD1. With V trimmed by 5 bases and J by 2 bases, 2 bases remained unmatched. Germline-derived CDR1 and CDR2 are LNHDA and SQIVND (reference sequence). This CDR3 is 14 amino acids long. This chain's CDR3 is CASSWGQGQETQYF. CDR3 nucleotide sequence: TGTGCCAGTAGTTGGGGACAGGGGCAAGAGACCCAGTACTTC. The entire variable domain, with the rest obtained from reference TRBV19 and TRBJ2-5, is as follows: DGGITQSPKYLFRKEGQNVTLSCEQNLNHDAMYWYRQDPGQGLRLIYYSQIVNDFQKGDIAEGYSVSREKKESFPLTVTSAQKNPTAFYLCASSWGQGQETQYFGPGTRLLVL.

V gene TRBV5-5 combines with J gene TRBJ2-7; 9 nucleotides line up with TRBD1. Trimming cost V 3 bases and J 0 bases; bases outside gene matches: 7. Per the germline V gene, CDR1 is SGHKS and CDR2 is YYEKEE (reference sequence). The length of the CDR3 is 16 residues. CDR3 nucleotides: TGTGCCAGCAGCTGGACCGGGACAGGGATCTCCTACGAGCAGTACTTC. This encodes CASSWTGTGISYEQYF. Combining the CDR3 with reference TRBV5-5 and TRBJ2-7 gives the whole variable domain DAGVTQSPTHLIKTRGQQVTLRCSPISGHKSVSWYQQVLGQGPQFIFQYYEKEERGRGNFPDRFSARQFPNYSSELNVNALLLGDSALYLCASSWTGTGISYEQYFGPGTRLTVT.

The chain recombines TRBV18 with TRBJ1-3, with 11 bases that match TRBD1. V lost 5 bases to trimming and J lost 0 bases; unmatched junction nucleotides: 3. The germline CDR1 and CDR2 sequences are KGHSH and LQKENI. The CDR3 length is 16 residues. The CDR3 coding sequence is TGTGCCAGCTCAACCGGGACAGGGGGCTCTGGAAACACCATATATTTT. It translates to CASSTGTGGSGNTIYF. Full variable domain (remainder filled in from reference TRBV18 and TRBJ1-3): NAGVMQNPRHLVRRRGQEARLRCSPMKGHSHVYWYRQLPEEGLKFMVYLQKENIIDESGMPKERFSAEFPKEGPSILRIQQVVRGDSAAYFCASSTGTGGSGNTIYFGEGSWLTVV.